This entry lists 5 T cell receptor beta chains sequenced from one sample in a study of a mutant IDH1 vaccine in newly diagnosed glioma. Clones were read by immunoSEQ multiplex PCR, and TCRdb kept only the in-frame ones, dropping some. The table has about 68,000 clones, 79% seen once. Stated time point: baseline, week 1 (first vaccination visit). Treatment given: pre-vaccination baseline after standard-of-care therapy. The sequencing used PBMCs, collected from a glioma patient treated with radiotherapy, temozolomide or both. The receptor set was obtained from a man over 45 with glioma.

The genes are TRBV11-2 and TRBJ1-2; 7 positions agree with TRBD1. CDR1 SGHAT and CDR2 FQNNGV come from the germline V gene. The CDR3 has 14 residues. The ends lost 5 bases at V and 2 bases at J; junction bases unmatched: 5. The CDR3: CASSLLTGNYGYTF. DNA for the CDR3: TGTGCCAGCAGCCTTCTGACAGGGAACTATGGCTACACCTTC.

This clone showed up just once. J is TRBJ2-1 and V is TRBV9; perhaps TRBD1 as D (7 bases). The V and J ends lost 5 bases and 9 bases respectively, with 21 bases between them. CDR3 length equals 15 residues. Germline CDR1 and CDR2: SGDLS and YYNGEE. CDR3 nucleotide sequence: TGTGCCAGCAGTGTCAGGGGGTCCGCCGGGGGTGAGCAGTTCTTC. Translating gives CASSVRGSAGGEQFF. The complete variable domain, with remaining parts taken from reference TRBV9 and TRBJ2-1, reads DSGVTQTPKHLITATGQRVTLRCSPRSGDLSVYWYQQSLDQGLQFLIQYYNGEERAKGNILERFSAQQFPDLHSELNLSSLELGDSALYFCASSVRGSAGGEQFFGPGTRLTVL.

V and J are TRBV13 and TRBJ2-3; 14 bases are a match to TRBD2. Germline V gene lookup returns CDR1 PRHDT and CDR2 FYEKMQ (reference sequence). The V segment lost 5 bases and the J segment 2 bases; nucleotides outside the gene matches: 6. CDR3 size: 17 residues. The CDR3 protein is CASSLWTSGGTTDTQYF. CDR3 coding DNA: TGTGCCAGCAGCCTCTGGACTAGCGGGGGGACCACAGATACGCAGTATTTT.

The chain carries TRBV6-6 and TRBJ2-4; D assignment may be TRBD1 or TRBD2 (5 bases each). This CDR3 region has 13 residues. Trimming left V 5 bases short and J 9 bases short, with 14 bases between. Per germline, CDR1 MNHNY and CDR2 SVGAGI (reference sequence). The CDR3 protein is CASSGTAQGIQYF. The CDR3 region has the DNA TGTGCCAGCAGTGGGACGGCCCAAGGCATTCAGTACTTC.

The rearrangement uses TRBV27 and TRBJ1-2; D perhaps matches TRBD1 (5 bases). This CDR3 has 9 amino acids. V was trimmed by 10 bases and J by 14 bases, leaving 14 bases between them. CDR1 and CDR2 (germline): MNHEY, SMNVEV (reference sequence). The CDR3 region has the DNA TGTGCCAACTCGGACACAAGGACCTTC. This sequence encodes CANSDTRTF.